This record covers a single T cell receptor beta chain. Its antigen remains unidentified. In total, roughly 670 healthy bone marrow donors made up the cohort. All cohort members were sampled while nominally healthy, although unrecorded immune exposures were likely present. The donor was CMV seronegative and was included in the group of several hundred seronegative cohort members. Each donor provided a peripheral blood sample, and peripheral blood mononuclear cells were used for TCR beta sequencing. Genomic DNA extraction from the blood cell samples was performed with the Qiagen DNeasy Blood Extraction Kit. Based on the germline V gene, the CDR1 and CDR2 sequences are SGDLS and YYNGEE. Including the terminal cysteine and phenylalanine, the CDR3 comprises 15 residues. Just CDR3 DNA is preserved here, 45 bases in frame from base 1. V is pared back by 3 bases and J by 5 bases, with 17 bases lying between the germline termini.

This sample is drawn from a study of cytomegalovirus exposure and HLA in healthy donors (dated by TCRdb to 2016 to 2017). Regarding the complete study: According to an earlier analysis of around 600 of the donors, 200 million or so T cells yielded 90 million to 140 million unique TCR beta sequences and less than 300 Gb of sequence data. Approximately 300 gigabases of sequencing data and 70 million to 95 million unique TCR sequences made up an early release that covered around 640 HLA-typed donors. The genetic ancestry cluster associated with self-reported Caucasian donors included 81% of the 398 genotyped donors. The study was designed to test whether signatures of past pathogen exposure could be identified by cataloging public T cell receptors. The study used immunosequencing to profile the T cell repertoires of several hundred subjects and linked those repertoires to cytomegalovirus serostatus. A separate validation cohort of approximately 120 different subjects was used in addition to the roughly 620-subject first cohort. To predict cytomegalovirus infection status, the study brought together high-throughput TCR immunosequencing, statistical association of individual TCRs with disease status, and machine learning. A later analysis re-examined previously published TCR beta repertoires from more than 650 donors and added high-resolution HLA genotyping to investigate patterns of TCR occurrence. The later analysis used no new phenotypic data to find candidate immune exposures, relying instead on TCR beta sequences and their occurrence across donors. An earlier analysis of a few hundred of the donors applied high-throughput TCR beta sequencing to assess whether each TCR beta V gene segment acted as functional or pseudogenic. Alongside the repertoire data, information on donor age, sex, ethnicity and CMV serostatus was compiled. A later genetic analysis took genome-wide SNP genotypes for about three fifths of the 666 donors and used that subset as a discovery cohort. Every repertoire in the discovery cohort had been generated on one and the same sequencing platform. Class I and class II HLA loci were covered by the typing at four-digit resolution. Typing coverage differed by locus: A, B, C, DRB1 and DQB1 were typed in about 629-640 donors, DQA1 in around 500, DPA1 in around 600, and DPB1 in 472. Five DR-DQ haplotypes were treated as single units for association and clustering because of strong linkage in the cohort. Among some 400 genotyped donors of the cohort, an average of approximately 240,000 unique TCR beta nucleotide sequences was sequenced per donor, of which about 18% were non-productive.

Library construction relied on the immunoSEQ multiplex PCR assay. The multiplex PCR relied on a mix of 60 forward primers for TCR Vbeta segments and 13 reverse primers for TCR Jbeta segments. The CDR3 region of rearranged TCR beta genes was amplified from genomic DNA by a multiplex PCR assay. The amplified TCR beta libraries were sequenced on the Illumina HiSeq System as 87-base-pair reads. The source study handled its data this way. A later analysis tallied around 82 million unique TCR beta chains across the approximately 670 repertoires, and around 10 million of those chains were shared by two or more donors. Raw reads were error-corrected and collapsed into unique sequences by a nearest-neighbor algorithm in which closely related sequences were merged to remove PCR and sequencing errors. V, D and J gene segments were assigned by aligning CDR3 sequences to IMGT reference sequences. For a sequence to be retained, a match of at least six nucleotides to both a V gene segment and a J gene segment was required. A rearrangement counted as productive if the CDR3 had no stop codons and remained in frame with V and J, and every other rearrangement counted as non-productive. Following IMGT convention, CDR3 was defined as the stretch from the second conserved V-encoded cysteine to the conserved J-encoded phenylalanine. The earlier analysis of about 590 of the donors excluded sequences that lacked an unambiguous match to a single V gene segment. In an earlier analysis of 587 of the donors, V segments were called functional above 56.7% productive rearrangements and were called segregating when the between-donor standard deviation exceeded 5%. A statistical classification framework was built for diagnosing cytomegalovirus status from the catalog of TCR beta chain sequences. A later analysis assigned V and J genes by comparing TCR nucleotide sequences with IMGT/GENE-DB human TR gene sequences. The TCRdist pipeline was used in a later analysis to assign CDR3 sequences and most-parsimonious VDJ recombination scenarios. In a later analysis, every TCR beta chain was defined by the combination of its CDR3 amino acid sequence and its V-gene family, and reads without a unique V-gene family were dropped. To address suspected cross-contamination and a sequencing artifact, a later analysis removed over 500 highly shared, low-generation-probability nucleotide sequences. A later analysis calculated a clonal expansion index for each public chain from normalized within-repertoire ranks of inferred template counts. A later analysis computed generation probabilities with a VDJ recombination model fitted to out-of-frame rearrangements, and checked the results against IGoR. A later analysis scored TCR-TCR, TCR-HLA and TCR-CMV co-occurrence with hypergeometric tests, applying a repertoire-size bias correction to TCR pairs. In a later analysis, false discovery rates were estimated by permuting HLA or CMV assignments 20 times. In a later analysis, co-occurring TCRs were grouped with DBSCAN, and TCRdist sequence similarity was added when clustering was performed within HLA-allele-positive subsets. For co-occurrence clustering, repertoires with fewer than 30,000 or more than 120,000 public chains were excluded, along with four to six repertoires with anomalous nucleotide sharing. The immuneACCESS repertoire file appears here via TCRdb, limited to in-frame rearrangements. These files lack a portion of the clones; in checked studies, under half of the deficit traces to unresolved V genes, and the cause of the others is not known. The DNA gave D and trimming, while V, J and clone size come from that table. This sample's table contains roughly 140,000 clones. The top ten hold approximately 0.88% of the sample.

Overall study outcomes, separate from this receptor: A further reported finding was that TCR beta sequences accurately predicted the HLA-A and HLA-B alleles for most subjects in the first cohort. In a later genetic analysis, fewer N-insertions in productive TCRs were reported among donors in an Asian-associated ancestry cluster than the roughly 670-donor mean. A later analysis reported that several top co-occurrence clusters appeared linked to parvovirus B19, influenza, CMV and Epstein-Barr virus. Because some donors lacked HLA typing at each locus, the association tests relied only on the typed subset. The earlier analysis of some 560 of the donors excluded 15 to 20 rarely observed V segments, including chromosome 9 orphons, because counts were too low. In both the original and validation cohorts, the classifier was reported to diagnose cytomegalovirus status with high specificity and sensitivity. In the study, roughly 160 TCR beta chains were listed as associated with cytomegalovirus. Compared with equally common non-associated chains, HLA-associated TCR beta chains in a later analysis were more clonally expanded and had lower generation probabilities. The sequencing pipeline was judged likely to have produced a cluster of highly shared sequence variants as a technical artifact. According to a later analysis, most CMV-associated TCR beta chains appeared to be HLA-restricted, and the HLA associations seemed to be driven largely by CMV exposure. An earlier analysis of 587 of the donors showed that most TCR beta V segments appeared in productive rearrangements either about 90% or about 30% of the time, which broadly matched IMGT annotations. Roughly uniform sequencing depth across donors was assumed in presence/absence analyses, although this assumption may not hold. In a later analysis, TCR association rates were found to vary across HLA loci, with the most associated TCRs seen for DRB1 alleles and the fewest for HLA-C alleles. When HLA alleles, especially DR and DQ, strongly co-occurred, attributing TCR associations to individual alleles was difficult. The authors suggested that the approach could potentially be extended to other disease states and immunological phenotypes. V-gene and J-gene trimming of TCR beta chains was associated with a missense DCLRE1C variant in a later genetic analysis, and the association was replicated in an independent cohort. Some IMGT-functional V segments, including TRBV6-2 and TRBV6-3, could not be distinguished by the 87-base-pair reads and were therefore excluded. In a later analysis, around 17,000 TCR beta sequences were associated with specific HLA alleles at a false discovery rate of 0.05. Three of the identified cytomegalovirus-associated TCR beta chains were confirmed in vitro to be specific for cytomegalovirus antigens. Linkage disequilibrium might explain the correlated functional status among segregating V segments, but an unknown experimental factor could not be ruled out. Most TCR sequences were seen in very few donors, while some public TCRs were found in many individuals. The cohort was sequenced for TCR beta chains only, and without alpha or paired-chain data the features that could be detected were limited. The only immune exposure information available for the cohort was CMV serostatus.

In this chain, TRBV9 is recombined with TRBJ2-5, with TRBD1 as a weak D call on 6 bases. This sequence originates from a male donor in good health and CMV-seronegative. Sequencing was carried out using PBMCs. DNA sequence: TGTGCCAGCAGCGAGGGGGACCCCCCTGGGGAGACCCAGTACTTC. It is translated as CASSEGDPPGETQYF.